Listed here are 21 T cell receptor beta chains from one sample, sequenced in a study of blood T cell repertoires in COVID-19. Measured with immunoSEQ multiplex PCR; TCRdb has only the in-frame clones, and not every one. This sample has 300,000 or so clones, with roughly 90% found just once. The sequencing input was PBMCs or T cells enriched from blood (not recorded which). The source is a woman in her forties or fifties who had been exposed to COVID-19.

DNA of the CDR3: TGTGCCAGTAGTCCAGGACTGGCTAGCAATCAGCCCCAGCATTTT. It yields the protein CASSPGLASNQPQHF. The V gene is TRBV19, the J gene TRBJ1-5; D is ambiguous. The V and J ends lost 5 bases and 0 bases respectively, with 11 bases between them. The CDR3 loop spans 15 amino acids. Germline-derived CDR1 and CDR2 are LNHDA and SQIVND (reference sequence).

V and J are TRBV28 and TRBJ1-5; 7 nucleotides match TRBD1. Germline trimming cut 7 bases from V and 4 bases from J; bases unmatched to any gene: 1. The CDR3 spans 12 residues. CDR1 and CDR2 from the germline V gene are MDHEN and SYDVKM. DNA of the CDR3: TGTGCCAGCAACAGGGGAAATCAGCCCCAGCATTTT. This encodes CASNRGNQPQHF.

This rearrangement joins TRBV2 to TRBJ2-7, with 7 bases lining up with TRBD2. The CDR3 is 15 residues long. The junction had 11 bases not matched to a gene; V was cut back by 3 bases and J by 6 bases. Germline V gene sequence: CDR1 SNHLY, CDR2 FYNNEI. CDR3 loop: CASSDLSPGLGEQYF. Here the CDR3 DNA reads TGTGCCAGCAGTGATTTGAGCCCCGGACTAGGCGAGCAGTACTTC.

The V call is TRBV28, the J call TRBJ2-7, with D tentatively TRBD1 (5 bases). V lost 6 bases, J lost 3 bases, and 15 bases lay in between. The CDR3 is 14 amino acids. Germline assignment: CDR1 MDHEN and CDR2 SYDVKM. This chain's CDR3 is CASSPWGSIYEQYF. CDR3 nucleotide sequence: TGTGCCAGCAGCCCCTGGGGCAGTATCTACGAGCAGTACTTC.

The chain has TRBV27 and TRBJ2-6; 9 bases align to TRBD2. CDR3 length: 19 residues. Germline CDR1 and CDR2: MNHEY and SMNVEV (reference sequence). Germline trimming cut 5 bases from V and 1 base from J; bases unmatched to any gene: 12. This CDR3 is CASSPREWLAGSGANVLTF. The CDR3 DNA reads as TGTGCCAGCAGTCCTAGAGAGTGGCTAGCGGGGTCTGGGGCCAACGTCCTGACTTTC.

This clone came up once. This sequence joins TRBV11-3 and TRBJ1-6; D perhaps matches TRBD1 (6 bases). The CDR3 is made up of 15 amino acids. Germline values: CDR1 SGHNT, CDR2 YENEEA. The V and J ends lost 5 bases and 7 bases respectively, with 15 bases between them. The CDR3: CASSPGVGTNSPLHF. The CDR3, as DNA: TGTGCCAGCAGCCCAGGGGTAGGGACCAATTCACCCCTCCACTTT.

This clone was observed a few times. V gene TRBV2 combines with J gene TRBJ2-7; possible D gene TRBD2, 6 bases. This CDR3 region has 12 residues. The V and J ends lost 8 bases and 0 bases respectively, with 8 bases between them. CDR1 and CDR2 (germline): SNHLY, FYNNEI. For the CDR3, the DNA is TGTGCCAGCGGCGGGGTCTCCTACGAGCAGTACTTC. Its translation is CASGGVSYEQYF.

A note on this clone: Compared with germline, one end of the junction differs, possibly owing to a read error. V gene TRBV7-7 combines with J gene TRBJ1-5; 7 bases are a match to TRBD1. CDR3 size: 15 residues. Germline CDR1 SSHAT, CDR2 FNYEAQ (reference sequence). CDR3 residues: CASSLGDRVRQPQHF. CDR3 DNA sequence: TGTGCTAGCAGCTTGGGCGACAGGGTACGTCAGCCCCAGCATTTT.

The V and J genes are TRBV30 and TRBJ1-1; 7 bases agree with TRBD1. Germline assignment: CDR1 GTSNPN and CDR2 SVGIG (reference sequence). The length of the CDR3 is 12 residues. Trimming removed 6 bases from V and 7 bases from J; junction bases left unmatched: 8. CDR3 nucleotides: TGTGCCTGCGCCAGACAGGGACATGAAGCTTTCTTT. This translates into CACARQGHEAFF.

The chain links TRBV3-1 (or the pseudogene TRBV3-2) to TRBJ2-1; 7 nucleotides line up with TRBD1. The CDR3 spans 14 residues. The ends lost 3 bases at V and 6 bases at J; junction bases unmatched: 5. CDR1 and CDR2 from the germline V gene are LGHDT and YNNKEL (reference sequence). For the CDR3, the DNA is TGTGCCAGCAGCCAGGCACAGGGGACCAATGAGCAGTTCTTC. Translated, it gives CASSQAQGTNEQFF.

This rearrangement joins TRBV30 to TRBJ1-5; 7 bases align to TRBD1. The CDR3 runs 16 residues. The ends lost 0 bases at V and 1 base at J; junction bases unmatched: 6. The germline V gene has CDR1 GTSNPN and CDR2 SVGIG (reference sequence). The CDR3 DNA follows: TGTGCCTGGAGTGTTCAAGGGGGCATGAGCAATCAGCCCCAGCATTTT. Translated, it gives CAWSVQGGMSNQPQHF.

The chain joins TRBV11-3 to TRBJ2-1; TRBD1 is a possible D gene (6 bases). The germline V and J ends were trimmed by 7 bases and 6 bases, with 25 bases remaining between them. The CDR3 runs to 17 residues. Germline V CDR1 and CDR2: SGHNT, YENEEA. The DNA for the CDR3 is TGTGCCAGCACCGTTACCCTAATGTGGGGGCTGGTCAATGAGCAGTTCTTC. The encoded protein is CASTVTLMWGLVNEQFF.

The chain combines TRBV6-5 with TRBJ2-7, with TRBD1 matching over 8 bases. The CDR3 runs 15 residues. Per the germline V gene, CDR1 is MNHEY and CDR2 is SVGAGI. J was trimmed by 2 bases and V by 0 bases; bases with no gene match: 3. The CDR3 sequence is CASSYSGQATYEQYF. The CDR3 bases are TGTGCCAGCAGTTACTCGGGACAGGCAACCTACGAGCAGTACTTC.

The chain combines TRBV19 with TRBJ2-2, with a weak D call TRBD2 (6 bases). The CDR3 has 15 amino acids. Germline loops: CDR1 LNHDA, CDR2 SQIVND (reference sequence). Between the trimmed V and J ends, which lost 1 base and 6 bases, there was a span of 12 bases. The CDR3 is CASSIVGGAAGELFF. The CDR3 bases are TGTGCCAGTAGTATAGTCGGCGGGGCCGCCGGGGAGCTGTTTTTT.

V usage is TRBV5-1 and J usage is TRBJ1-1; 8 nucleotides match TRBD1. CDR3 length: 15 residues. V dropped 4 bases and J dropped 1; count of bases not matched to a gene: 6. CDR1 is SGHRS, CDR2 YFSETQ, per germline. Here the CDR3 reads CASSKDRAENTEAFF. The CDR3 DNA reads TGCGCCAGCAGCAAGGACAGGGCTGAGAACACTGAAGCTTTCTTT.

The chain recombines TRBV19 with TRBJ1-1; D remains unclear. CDR3 length: 14 amino acids. Trimming pared 5 bases from V and 1 base from J, leaving 11 bases between. Germline-derived CDR1 and CDR2 are LNHDA and SQIVND (reference sequence). The CDR3 DNA is TGTGCCAGTAGTGTCCAGGTGGGGAACACTGAAGCTTTCTTT. Its translation is CASSVQVGNTEAFF.

The CDR3 here is CASTRAGLTEQYF. Written as DNA, the CDR3 is TGTGCCAGTACGCGGGCTGGACTGACCGAGCAGTACTTC. V and J are TRBV21-1 and TRBJ2-7; the table calls TRBD2, which could not be checked here. TRBV21-1 is reported as a pseudogene. There are 13 residues in the CDR3.

The gene calls are TRBV27 and TRBJ2-1, with 11 positions matching TRBD2. J was trimmed by 0 bases and V by 5 bases; bases with no gene match: 9. This CDR3 contains 18 residues. The germline CDR1 and CDR2 sequences are MNHEY and SMNVEV (reference sequence). The CDR3 nucleotides read TGTGCCAGCAGTCCCCCTAGCGGGGGGTTCAGCTCCTACAATGAGCAGTTCTTC. This sequence encodes CASSPPSGGFSSYNEQFF.

This chain connects TRBV27 to TRBJ2-7; 8 bases match TRBD2. V was pared by 8 bases and J by 0 bases, with 12 bases of the junction left unmatched. The CDR3 is 16 amino acids. In germline, CDR1 is MNHEY, CDR2 SMNVEV (reference sequence). CDR3 sequence (DNA): TGTGCCAGCTACCCGACCCCCGGGACTAGCTCCTACGAGCAGTACTTC. Translated, it gives CASYPTPGTSSYEQYF.

The rearrangement links TRBV7-6 to TRBJ2-7; a weak D match, TRBD1 (5 bases). The germline V gene has CDR1 SGHVS and CDR2 FNYEAQ. The ends were cut back, 5 bases at V and 3 bases at J, with 17 bases in the middle. This CDR3 has 15 amino acids. This CDR3 is CASSIEPDTIYEQYF. DNA of the CDR3: TGTGCCAGCAGCATTGAACCGGACACCATCTACGAGCAGTACTTC.

The V call is TRBV5-4, the J call TRBJ2-1, with 10 bases lining up with TRBD2. The CDR3 consists of 16 residues. Looked up from germline, CDR1 is SGHNT and CDR2 is YYREEE (reference sequence). V was pared by 3 bases and J by 6 bases, with 9 bases of the junction left unmatched. CDR3 bases: TGTGCCAGCAGCTCCCGCGGACAGCGGGGGGGCAATGAGCAGTTCTTC. Translation: CASSSRGQRGGNEQFF.